These 27 T cell receptor beta chains share one sample of origin, sequenced in a study of shared clonotypes between healthy human individuals. Sequencing used immunoSEQ multiplex PCR; TCRdb keeps in-frame clones, though not all of them. The sample holds millions of clones, about 92% seen once. The sequenced sample consisted of naive CD4+ T cells from PBMCs. Subset reported: CD45RA+ positively selected. Source of these receptors: a man younger than 30 in good health. Some clones in this sample may be carry-over from other donors' samples.

The V gene is TRBV7-6, the J gene TRBJ1-5; D possibly corresponds to TRBD1 (5 bases). This CDR3 region has 15 residues. The germline V and J ends were trimmed by 1 base and 5 bases, with 12 bases remaining between them. Per germline, CDR1 SGHVS and CDR2 FNYEAQ. For the CDR3, the DNA is TGTGCCAGCAGCTTAGGATCCGGGACCGATCAGCCCCAGCATTTT. Amino acids: CASSLGSGTDQPQHF.

V gene TRBV19 combines with J gene TRBJ1-5; TRBD1 agrees at 7 bases. J was trimmed by 6 bases and V by 8 bases; bases with no gene match: 7. This CDR3 has 13 amino acids. CDR1 LNHDA and CDR2 SQIVND come from the germline V gene (reference sequence). The CDR3 sequence: CASSTGWGQPQHF. In DNA, the CDR3 is TGTGCCAGTTCGACAGGGTGGGGTCAGCCCCAGCATTTT.

The rearrangement links TRBV7-3 to TRBJ1-2; perhaps TRBD1 as D (5 bases). This CDR3 is built from 14 residues. The germline CDR1 and CDR2 sequences are SGHTA and FQGTGA. Trimming cost V 5 bases and J 6 bases, with 16 bases left between them. The CDR3 loop is CASSPGPQGDGYTF. The CDR3 nucleotides are TGTGCCAGCAGCCCGGGACCACAAGGAGATGGCTACACCTTC.

V and J are TRBV28 and TRBJ1-4; D not resolved. Between the trimmed V and J ends, which lost 2 bases and 3 bases, there was a span of 4 bases. CDR3 length: 13 residues. The germline CDR1 and CDR2 sequences are MDHEN and SYDVKM. In nucleotides, the CDR3 is TGTGCCAGCAGTTTACGACCTAATGAAAAACTGTTTTTT. Translated, it gives CASSLRPNEKLFF.

This chain links TRBV11-2 with TRBJ2-1; D remains ambiguous. V lost 4 bases, J lost 0 bases, and 13 bases lay in between. Germline loops: CDR1 SGHAT, CDR2 FQNNGV. The CDR3 extends over 16 amino acids. Written as DNA, the CDR3 is TGTGCCAGCAGCTCCACCGTTAGAAGCTCCTACAATGAGCAGTTCTTC. Its protein is CASSSTVRSSYNEQFF.

Only a few counts were recorded for this clone. V usage is TRBV30 and J usage is TRBJ1-1, with no clear D. Germline V CDR1 and CDR2: GTSNPN, SVGIG (reference sequence). This CDR3 comprises 15 residues. The germline V and J ends were trimmed by 0 bases and 0 bases, with 11 bases remaining between them. The CDR3 region has the DNA TGTGCCTGGAGTGTCCGGACCCTCATGAACACTGAAGCTTTCTTT. It translates to CAWSVRTLMNTEAFF. The full variable domain, in which reference TRBV30 and TRBJ1-1 provide the parts outside the CDR3, is SQTIHQWPATLVQPVGSPLSLECTVEGTSNPNLYWYRQAAGRGLQLLFYSVGIGQISSEVPQNLSASRPQDRQFILSSKKLLLSDSGFYLCAWSVRTLMNTEAFFGQGTRLTVV.

The chain links TRBV2 to TRBJ1-5, with 7 bases fitting TRBD1. The germline gives CDR1 SNHLY, CDR2 FYNNEI. The V gene end was trimmed by 8 bases and the J gene end by 4 bases; junction bases not matched to a gene: 17. CDR3 length equals 17 residues. The CDR3, as DNA: TGTGCCAGCCAGAAGGGGCCGACAGGGACAAGGAATCAGCCCCAGCATTTT. Protein product: CASQKGPTGTRNQPQHF.

The chain carries TRBV18 and TRBJ2-5; maybe TRBD1 (5 bases). V was shortened by 3 bases and J by 2 bases, with 10 bases between the two germline ends. CDR1 and CDR2 (germline): KGHSH, LQKENI. The CDR3 is 14 residues long. CDR3: CASSPQGNQETQYF. DNA for the CDR3: TGTGCCAGCTCACCGCAGGGTAATCAAGAGACCCAGTACTTC.

The genes are TRBV5-1 and TRBJ2-3; 12 nucleotides line up with TRBD2. The CDR3 has 16 residues. In germline, CDR1 is SGHRS, CDR2 YFSETQ. V gave up 3 bases and J gave up 4 bases; unmatched junction bases: 6. CDR3 coding DNA: TGCGCCAGCAGCTGGACTAGCGGGAAGGATCCAGATACGCAGTATTTT. As protein: CASSWTSGKDPDTQYF.

The chain recombines TRBV2 with TRBJ1-5; no firm D call. V lost 5 bases, J lost 6 bases, and 14 bases lay in between. This CDR3 is built from 14 residues. From germline, CDR1 is SNHLY and CDR2 FYNNEI. In DNA, the CDR3 is TGTGCCAGCAGTCCCCGATCTCGGCGTCAGCCCCAGCATTTT. This translates into CASSPRSRRQPQHF.

Details on this clone: This same CDR3 is encoded by further DNA sequences in the sample. V and J are TRBV18 and TRBJ2-7; 9 bases match TRBD1. V dropped 6 bases and J dropped 3; count of bases not matched to a gene: 6. CDR3 length: 14 residues. Germline V lookup: CDR1 KGHSH, CDR2 LQKENI. The CDR3 region is CASSTGTGFYEQYF. The CDR3 coding sequence is TGTGCCAGCTCCACCGGGACAGGGTTCTACGAGCAGTACTTC. Using reference TRBV18 and TRBJ2-7 for the parts outside the CDR3, the full variable domain is NAGVMQNPRHLVRRRGQEARLRCSPMKGHSHVYWYRQLPEEGLKFMVYLQKENIIDESGMPKERFSAEFPKEGPSILRIQQVVRGDSAAYFCASSTGTGFYEQYFGPGTRLTVT.

The chain carries TRBV11-2 and TRBJ2-7; 9 positions agree with TRBD2. The J segment lost 5 bases and the V segment lost 7 bases, leaving 12 bases of the junction unmatched. This CDR3 is built from 15 residues. Germline CDR1 reads SGHAT; CDR2 reads FQNNGV. DNA of the CDR3: TGTGCCAGCACCCGGCTATGGACTAGCGCGGACGAGCAGTACTTC. Translated: CASTRLWTSADEQYF.

The V call is TRBV18, the J call TRBJ2-7; D might be TRBD1 (6 bases). The CDR3 spans 15 residues. Germline V gene lookup returns CDR1 KGHSH and CDR2 LQKENI. The V gene lost 1 base and the J gene lost 4 bases, with 14 bases spanning the gap. CDR3 loop: CASSPQTGGRYEQYF. CDR3 sequence (DNA): TGTGCCAGCTCACCACAGACAGGTGGTAGGTACGAGCAGTACTTC.

The chain employs TRBV6-5 and TRBJ1-1; 8 nucleotides line up with TRBD1. This CDR3 is 15 amino acids long. CDR1 and CDR2 from the germline V gene are MNHEY and SVGAGI. Trimming cost V 6 bases and J 5 bases; bases outside gene matches: 11. The CDR3 loop reads CASRDTGGSNTEAFF. The CDR3 DNA follows: TGTGCCAGCAGGGATACAGGGGGAAGTAATACTGAAGCTTTCTTT.

The chain employs TRBV7-6 and TRBJ2-5, with a tentative D call TRBD2 (7 bases). The CDR3 length is 17 residues. V was cut by 1 base and J by 3 bases, with 18 bases left in between. Germline values: CDR1 SGHVS, CDR2 FNYEAQ. The CDR3 nucleotides read TGTGCCAGCAGCTTAGGAGGACTAGGGGGAGTCAAAGAGACCCAGTACTTC. Its protein product is CASSLGGLGGVKETQYF.

The chain combines TRBV6-1 with TRBJ1-5; D remains ambiguous. The CDR3 runs 12 residues. Trimming removed 8 bases from V and 0 bases from J, with 5 bases in between. CDR1 is MNHNS, CDR2 SASEGT, per germline. The CDR3 protein is CASRASNQPQHF. CDR3 in DNA: TGTGCCAGCCGAGCTAGCAATCAGCCCCAGCATTTT.

The rearrangement joins TRBV28 to TRBJ2-5; 8 bases are shared with TRBD2. Looked up from germline, CDR1 is MDHEN and CDR2 is SYDVKM. Losses at the gene ends were 8 bases for V and 4 bases for J; bases not matched to a gene: 15. This CDR3 region has 16 residues. The CDR3 spells CASSQFSGAGGETQYF. The CDR3 nucleotides read TGTGCCAGCTCACAATTTAGCGGGGCCGGAGGAGAGACCCAGTACTTC.

This rearrangement joins TRBV7-2 to TRBJ2-1; 8 bases line up with TRBD2. V gave up 5 bases and J gave up 1 base; unmatched junction bases: 7. This CDR3 spans 16 amino acids. The germline gives CDR1 SGHTA, CDR2 FQGNSA. CDR3: CASSDVGGRSYNEQFF. The CDR3 bases are TGTGCCAGCAGCGATGTCGGCGGGAGGTCCTACAATGAGCAGTTCTTC.

J is TRBJ2-7 and V is TRBV2, with D possibly TRBD1 on 6 matching bases. The length of the CDR3 is 13 residues. Trimming took 4 bases from V and 0 from J, leaving 7 bases between them. The germline V gene encodes CDR1 SNHLY and CDR2 FYNNEI. CDR3 region: CASSGDTSYEQYF. In nucleotides, the CDR3 is TGTGCCAGCAGTGGGGACACCTCCTACGAGCAGTACTTC.

The chain uses TRBV11-2 and TRBJ2-2; the match to TRBD1 covers 9 bases. Germline V gene data show CDR1 as SGHAT and CDR2 as FQNNGV. The CDR3 runs 14 residues. The J segment lost 4 bases and the V segment lost 5 bases, leaving 2 bases of the junction unmatched. CDR3 sequence reads: CASSPTGGTGELFF. The CDR3 nucleotides read TGTGCCAGCAGCCCGACAGGGGGCACCGGGGAGCTGTTTTTT.

The chain carries TRBV4-1 and TRBJ2-1, with D tentatively TRBD1 (5 bases). Germline V lookup: CDR1 MGHRA, CDR2 YSYEKL. Between the trimmed V and J ends, which lost 3 bases and 9 bases, there was a span of 15 bases. This CDR3 comprises 14 residues. The CDR3 sequence is CASSQGSVRGEQFF. As DNA, the CDR3 is TGCGCCAGCAGCCAGGGCTCCGTAAGGGGTGAGCAGTTCTTC.

A single count supports this clone. The V and J genes are TRBV5-1 and TRBJ1-1, with 8 bases that match TRBD1. The CDR3 sequence is 17 residues long. V gave up 1 base and J gave up 4 bases; unmatched junction bases: 12. Germline assignment: CDR1 SGHRS and CDR2 YFSETQ. This CDR3 reads CASSLISRGLSGTEAFF. In DNA form, the CDR3 reads TGCGCCAGCAGCTTGATTAGCAGGGGGCTCTCTGGCACTGAAGCTTTCTTT. The full variable domain, rest sourced from reference TRBV5-1 and TRBJ1-1, is KAGVTQTPRYLIKTRGQQVTLSCSPISGHRSVSWYQQTPGQGLQFLFEYFSETQRNKGNFPGRFSGRQFSNSRSEMNVSTLELGDSALYLCASSLISRGLSGTEAFFGQGTRLTVV.

This sequence joins TRBV29-1 and TRBJ1-4, with D perhaps matching TRBD1 (6 bases). The germline V and J ends were trimmed by 7 bases and 7 bases, with 22 bases remaining between them. There are 15 residues in the CDR3. From germline, CDR1 is SQVTM and CDR2 ANQGSEA. Written as DNA, the CDR3 is TGCAGCGCCTTTGGAACTCCGGGACAAAGTGAAAAACTGTTTTTT. It yields the protein CSAFGTPGQSEKLFF.

The CDR3 bases are TGCGCCAGCAGCGATGGGACCCTAACTGAAGCTTTCTTT. Its translation is CASSDGTLTEAFF. The gene calls are TRBV5-1 and TRBJ1-1; possibly TRBD1 for D (5 bases). V shed 4 bases and J shed 5 bases, with 12 bases lying between them. The CDR3 covers 13 residues. The germline V gene encodes CDR1 SGHRS and CDR2 YFSETQ.

V is TRBV18 and J is TRBJ1-2, with D uncertain. The CDR3 totals 13 residues. The ends were cut back, 1 base at V and 10 bases at J, with 13 bases in the middle. From germline, CDR1 is KGHSH and CDR2 LQKENI. The CDR3 here is CASSPLREADYTF. CDR3 bases: TGTGCCAGCTCACCACTAAGGGAAGCAGACTACACCTTC.

This clone was recorded only once. This chain uses TRBV11-2 with TRBJ1-2; no clear D gene. This CDR3 is 14 amino acids long. Trimming took 3 bases from V and 4 from J, leaving 12 bases between them. From germline, CDR1 is SGHAT and CDR2 FQNNGV. Here the CDR3 DNA reads TGTGCCAGCAGCTTCGGTAGGGCCGGCTATGGCTACACCTTC. This encodes CASSFGRAGYGYTF.

J is TRBJ2-7 and V is TRBV6-6; 8 bases line up with TRBD1. This CDR3 contains 15 residues. V lost 5 bases, J lost 2 bases, and 8 bases stayed unmatched. In germline, CDR1 is MNHNY, CDR2 SVGAGI (reference sequence). The CDR3 is CASSVDRGSAYEQYF. The CDR3 nucleotides are TGTGCCAGCAGTGTAGACAGGGGATCGGCCTACGAGCAGTACTTC.